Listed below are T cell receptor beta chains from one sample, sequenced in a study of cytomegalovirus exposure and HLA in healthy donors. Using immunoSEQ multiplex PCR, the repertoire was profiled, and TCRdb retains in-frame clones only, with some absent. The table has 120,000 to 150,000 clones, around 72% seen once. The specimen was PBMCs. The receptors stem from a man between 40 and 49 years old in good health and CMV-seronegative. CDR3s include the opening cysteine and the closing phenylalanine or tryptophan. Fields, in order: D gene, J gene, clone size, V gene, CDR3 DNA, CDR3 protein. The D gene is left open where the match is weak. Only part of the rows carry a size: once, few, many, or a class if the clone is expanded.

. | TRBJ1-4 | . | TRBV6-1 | TGTGCCAGCAGTGAAGGGGAGGTTGAAAAACTGTTTTTT | CASSEGEVEKLFF
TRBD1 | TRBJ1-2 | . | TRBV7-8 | TGTGCCAGCAGCTTAGAGGCAGGGGGTCTCTATGGCTACACCTTC | CASSLEAGGLYGYTF
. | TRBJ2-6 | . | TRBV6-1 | TGTGCCAGCAGTGAAACCAGCCTGGGCGTCTGGGCCAACGTCCTGACTTTC | CASSETSLGVWANVLTF
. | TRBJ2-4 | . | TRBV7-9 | TGTGCCAGCAGCTTACCGAGGAGATTGGGAAACATTCAGTACTTC | CASSLPRRLGNIQYF
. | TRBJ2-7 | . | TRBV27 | TGTGCCAGCAGTTTACACAGCTCCTACGAGCAGTACTTC | CASSLHSSYEQYF
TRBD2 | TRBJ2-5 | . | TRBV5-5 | TGTGCCAGCAGCCGCCAGGGACTAGCGGGAGTCCTAGAGACCCAGTACTTC | CASSRQGLAGVLETQYF
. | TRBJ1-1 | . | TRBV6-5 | TGTGCCAGCAGTCCCCGGGATGGGCGGCTCACTGAAGCTTTCTTT | CASSPRDGRLTEAFF
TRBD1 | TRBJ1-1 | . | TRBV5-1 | TGCGCCAGCAGCAGGGGACAGTACACTGAAGCTTTCTTT | CASSRGQYTEAFF
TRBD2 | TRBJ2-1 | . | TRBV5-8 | TGTGCCAGCAGCTTCCCTGAGCGGGAAAAGGGGAATGAGCAGTTCTTC | CASSFPEREKGNEQFF
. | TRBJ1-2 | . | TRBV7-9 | TGTGCCAGCAGCCCGAGGGCCTATGGCTACACCTTC | CASSPRAYGYTF
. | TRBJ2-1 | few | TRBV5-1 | TGCGCCAGCAGCTTGGCTATGGGGGTGGGACTGGGTGAGCAGTTCTTC | CASSLAMGVGLGEQFF
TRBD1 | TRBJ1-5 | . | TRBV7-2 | TGTGCCAGCAGCTTAGCCACAGGGGAAGCCCAGCCCCAGCATTTT | CASSLATGEAQPQHF
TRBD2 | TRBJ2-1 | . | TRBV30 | TGTGCCTGGACTAGCGGGAGGGGAAGATACAATGAGCAGTTCTTC | CAWTSGRGRYNEQFF
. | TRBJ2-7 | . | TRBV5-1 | TGCGCCAGCAGCGTGGAGAGTCGAACCGAGCAGTACTTC | CASSVESRTEQYF
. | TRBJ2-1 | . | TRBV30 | TGTGCCTGGACCCAAGGAGGACTCAAAGGTGATGAGCAGTTCTTC | CAWTQGGLKGDEQFF
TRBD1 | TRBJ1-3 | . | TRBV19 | TGTGCCAGTAGTATAGGCGGAACAGGGGCGGCTGGAAACACCATATATTTT | CASSIGGTGAAGNTIYF
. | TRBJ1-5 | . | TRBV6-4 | TGTGCCAGCAAAATCTCCCTCCAGCCCCAGCATTTT | CASKISLQPQHF
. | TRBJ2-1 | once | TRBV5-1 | TGCGCCAGCAGCTTGGGATCTAGCTACATTATCTATGAGCAGTTCTTC | CASSLGSSYIIYEQFF
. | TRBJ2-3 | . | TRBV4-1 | TGCGCCAGCAGCCAAGATAGAAGATTGATGACAGATACGCAGTATTTT | CASSQDRRLMTDTQYF
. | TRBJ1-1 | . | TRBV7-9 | TGTTCCAGCAGCTTAGATCGTCGGAGGAACACTGAAGCTTTCTTT | CSSSLDRRRNTEAFF
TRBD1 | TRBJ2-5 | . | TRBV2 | TGTGCCAGCAGGGACAGGGGGCTTGGGGAAGAGACCCAGTACTTC | CASRDRGLGEETQYF
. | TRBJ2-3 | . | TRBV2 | TGTGCCAGCACACGGGAGACGACAGATACGCAGTATTTT | CASTRETTDTQYF
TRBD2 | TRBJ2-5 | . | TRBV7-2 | TGTGCCAGCAGCTTATTCCCGACTATGGCTAGCGGGGGGGAAGAGACCCAGTACTTC | CASSLFPTMASGGEETQYF
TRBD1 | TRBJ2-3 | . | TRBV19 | TGTGCCAGTAGTATGTCGGGACAGGGTACTATCACAGATACGCAGTATTTT | CASSMSGQGTITDTQYF
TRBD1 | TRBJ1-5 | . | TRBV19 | TGTGCCAGTAGTATGGACAGGGTGGGCAATCAGCCCCAGCATTTT | CASSMDRVGNQPQHF
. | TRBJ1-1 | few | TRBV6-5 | TGTGCCAGCAGACCCGGGACTTCTACCCCGCGGGCTTTCTTT | CASRPGTSTPRAFF
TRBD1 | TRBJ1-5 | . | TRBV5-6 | TGTGCCAGCAGCCTGACTGGGACAGGGGGTTACAATCAGCCCCAGCATTTT | CASSLTGTGGYNQPQHF
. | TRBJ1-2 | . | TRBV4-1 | TGCGCCAGCAGCCCGTTAGTTACGGGGGGAAACTATGGCTACACCTTC | CASSPLVTGGNYGYTF
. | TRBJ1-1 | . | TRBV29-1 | TGCAGCGTTGCTTTAACAGAAGCTTTCTTT | CSVALTEAFF
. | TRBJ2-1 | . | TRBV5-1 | TGCGCCAGCAACGAGGGAATAACACCCGAGCAGTTCTTC | CASNEGITPEQFF
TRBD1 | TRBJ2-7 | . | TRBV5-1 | TGCGCCAGCAGCTTAGGACAGGGGGTTCGCGAGCAGTACTTC | CASSLGQGVREQYF
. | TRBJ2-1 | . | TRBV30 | TGTGCCTGGAGTGTTAGTCTTGGGAGCTACAATGAGCAGTTCTTC | CAWSVSLGSYNEQFF
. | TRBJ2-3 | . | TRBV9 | TGTGCCAGCAGCGTAAGTCCGAGGAGGGCAGATACGCAGTATTTT | CASSVSPRRADTQYF
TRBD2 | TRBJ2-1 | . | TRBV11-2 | TGTGCCAGCAGCTTGTCTAGCGGGAACAATGAGCAGTTCTTC | CASSLSSGNNEQFF